This TCR beta chain was obtained from a study of T cell responses to AZD1222 COVID-19 vaccine. Overall study findings and caveats: Sampled repertoires all dated from after the peak T cell response. An increase in Spike-specific TCR breadth and depth was observed after two AZD1222 doses. Dominant at 160-218 and 743-854, vaccine-associated CD4 TCRs also spanned spike.

A remark on this clone: Its antigen is not known.

Second doses at about 4 or about 12 weeks were pooled. Deletions cut 8 bases from V and 10 bases from J, with 23 bases between. The CDR3 spans 14 residues. Per germline, CDR1 SGHNT and CDR2 YENEEA. The repertoire was sequenced with immunoSEQ multiplex PCR; TCRdb's copy has only in-frame clones and lacks some. This repertoire shows under 130,000 clones, around 90% found once; its top ten account for 2% to 2.5%. The receptor's source is an adult who received the AZD1222 COVID-19 vaccine. This chain uses TRBV11-3 with TRBJ1-1; D gene ambiguous. The specimen comprised peripheral blood, sampled 28 days after the second AZD1222 dose. The CDR3 here is CASLNGYGMGVAFF. Written as DNA, the CDR3 is TGTGCCAGCCTGAATGGGTACGGGATGGGTGTAGCTTTCTTT.